Here is one T cell receptor (beta chain) with its context. TCRdb's table, derived via immunoSEQ multiplex PCR, lists solely in-frame clones and lacks some. This table has more than 90,000 clones, about 88% appearing once. This sample is drawn from a study of T cell responses to AZD1222 COVID-19 vaccine. V lost 6 bases and J lost 0; bases outside the gene matches: 2. The CDR3 loop spans 14 amino acids. Germline loops: CDR1 MNHNY, CDR2 SVGAGI (reference sequence). Sequenced here: peripheral blood, sampled 28 days after the second AZD1222 dose. This clonotype originated in an adult who received the AZD1222 COVID-19 vaccine. The rearrangement links TRBV6-6 to TRBJ2-3; 8 bases match TRBD2. CDR3 DNA sequence: TGTGCCAGCAGACCTAGCGGGAGCACAGATACGCAGTATTTT. Protein product: CASRPSGSTDTQYF.